These T cell receptor beta chains were read from a single sample in a study of CD8+CD57+ T cells in acquired aplastic anemia. TCRdb reprocessed the reads via MiXCR and lists one record per CDR3 protein. In the table there are 40,000 to 45,000 distinct CDR3 sequences, about 70% of which are singletons. Specimen: sorted CD4+, CD8+, or CD8+CD57+ T cells (not recorded which) from PBMCs. The receptors come from a human donor in good health, serving as a control. Both conserved end residues are part of each CDR3. Fields, in order: clone size, D gene, J gene, V gene, CDR3 DNA, CDR3 protein. D genes are given only for firm matches. Some rows mark clone size as missing; the rest say once, few, many or name a class of expanded clone.

size: -
D: -
J: TRBJ1-2
V: TRBV14
DNA: TGTGCCAGCAGCCAAGGGGGTAATGGCTACACCTTC
CDR3: CASSQGGNGYTF

size: -
D: -
J: TRBJ1-2
V: TRBV20-1
DNA: TGCAGTGCTAGCAGCAGGATAGCCTTCGAGGGAGGCTACACCTTC
CDR3: CSASSRIAFEGGYTF

size: -
D: -
J: TRBJ1-5
V: TRBV2
DNA: TGTGCCAGCAGTGTGTATAGCAATCAGCCCCAGCATTTT
CDR3: CASSVYSNQPQHF

size: medium-sized
D: TRBD1
J: TRBJ1-1
V: TRBV15
DNA: TGTGCCACCAGCCCCCTCGGACAGGGGGCGATTTACACTGAAGCTTTCTTT
CDR3: CATSPLGQGAIYTEAFF

size: once
D: -
J: TRBJ2-7
V: TRBV19
DNA: TGTGCCAGTAGTATTGAACAGGGGGGGGAAGAGCAGTACTTC
CDR3: CASSIEQGGEEQYF

size: -
D: -
J: TRBJ2-6
V: TRBV15
DNA: TGTGCCACCAGCAACAGTCGAAGCTCTGGGGCCAACGTCCTGACTTTC
CDR3: CATSNSRSSGANVLTF

size: -
D: -
J: TRBJ2-7
V: TRBV7-9
DNA: TGTGCCAGCAGCTCGTCCGGGGTCTACGAGCAGTACTTC
CDR3: CASSSSGVYEQYF

size: many
D: TRBD1
J: TRBJ1-6
V: TRBV12-3/TRBV12-4
DNA: TGTGCCAGCAGTTTTCAAACAGGGGGCTACACCCATTCACCCCTCCACTTT
CDR3: CASSFQTGGYTHSPLHF

size: -
D: TRBD2
J: TRBJ2-7
V: TRBV7-6
DNA: TGTGCCAGCAGCTTAGAGGCTAGCGGTTCCTACGAGCAGTACTTC
CDR3: CASSLEASGSYEQYF

size: -
D: -
J: TRBJ2-5
V: TRBV2
DNA: TGTGCCAGCAGTGTGACGGAAGAGACCCAGTACTTC
CDR3: CASSVTEETQYF

size: -
D: -
J: TRBJ2-1
V: TRBV19
DNA: TGTGCCAGTACCCGGGACAATGAGCAGTTCTTC
CDR3: CASTRDNEQFF

size: -
D: -
J: TRBJ1-2
V: TRBV9
DNA: TGTGCCAGCAGCGCCAGGGAGGACTATGGCTACACCTTC
CDR3: CASSAREDYGYTF

size: many
D: -
J: TRBJ1-1
V: TRBV5-1
DNA: TGCGCCAGCAGCTTGATTGGAGAGAACACTGAAGCTTTCTTT
CDR3: CASSLIGENTEAFF

size: many
D: TRBD2
J: TRBJ2-7
V: TRBV6-2/TRBV6-3
DNA: TGTGCCAGCAGTTATAGGACCGGACTAGCGGGGGGAAACTCCTACGAGCAGTACTTC
CDR3: CASSYRTGLAGGNSYEQYF

size: -
D: -
J: TRBJ1-1
V: TRBV9
DNA: TGTGCCAGCAGCGTAGAGGTTTCGGGGCCCACTGAAGCTTTCTTT
CDR3: CASSVEVSGPTEAFF

size: -
D: -
J: TRBJ1-5
V: TRBV20-1
DNA: TGCAGTGCTAGAGATCTACAGGGCGATCAGCCCCAGCATTTT
CDR3: CSARDLQGDQPQHF

size: many
D: -
J: TRBJ2-7
V: TRBV27
DNA: TGTGCCAGCAGAAACCTACAGGGTTCCTACGAGCAGTACTTC
CDR3: CASRNLQGSYEQYF

size: -
D: -
J: TRBJ2-7
V: TRBV19
DNA: TGTGCCAGTAGTTTCCTGAGCTCCTACGAGCAGTACTTC
CDR3: CASSFLSSYEQYF

size: -
D: -
J: TRBJ2-3
V: TRBV7-3
DNA: TGTGCCAGCAGCTTCCAGAGAACAGATACGCAGTATTTT
CDR3: CASSFQRTDTQYF

size: -
D: -
J: TRBJ2-5
V: TRBV7-8
DNA: TGTGCCAGCAGCTTAGGGGTCGGGGTCGGGGACCAGTACTTC
CDR3: CASSLGVGVGDQYF

size: few
D: -
J: TRBJ2-1
V: TRBV19
DNA: TGTGCCAGTACCATGACGGGTCTTGGTGAGCAGTTCTTC
CDR3: CASTMTGLGEQFF

size: medium-sized
D: -
J: TRBJ1-2
V: TRBV7-2
DNA: TGTGCCAGCAGCTTAGGCCGTTTTGGCTACACCTTC
CDR3: CASSLGRFGYTF

size: once
D: -
J: TRBJ2-2
V: TRBV7-3
DNA: TGTGCCAGCGGCCCACTAGGCACCGGGGAGCTGTTTTTT
CDR3: CASGPLGTGELFF

size: -
D: TRBD1
J: TRBJ1-2
V: TRBV24-1
DNA: TGTGCCACCAGTGACGGGACAGGGGACGGCTACACCTTC
CDR3: CATSDGTGDGYTF

size: many
D: TRBD1
J: TRBJ1-2
V: TRBV3-1
DNA: TGTGCCAGCAGCCAAGATGGACAGGCCAACTATGGCTACACCTTC
CDR3: CASSQDGQANYGYTF

size: few
D: -
J: TRBJ2-1
V: TRBV29-1
DNA: TGCAGCGTTCCCGTGGTAGGGACCCTTAGGGATGAGCAGTTCTTC
CDR3: CSVPVVGTLRDEQFF

size: -
D: -
J: TRBJ1-5
V: TRBV2
DNA: TGTGCCAGCAGTGACGGGGACAGCAATCAGCCCCAGCATTTT
CDR3: CASSDGDSNQPQHF

size: few
D: -
J: TRBJ2-7
V: TRBV15
DNA: TGTGCCACCAGTAGAAACAGGGACCAGACTCACTTC
CDR3: CATSRNRDQTHF

size: many
D: TRBD2
J: TRBJ2-5
V: TRBV20-1
DNA: TGCAGTGCTAGAGATGTTGGCGGGGGTACCGAAGAGACCCAGTACTTC
CDR3: CSARDVGGGTEETQYF

size: -
D: -
J: TRBJ2-3
V: TRBV19
DNA: TGTGCCAGTAGCACCATAGTTGGGGACACAGATACGCAGTATTTT
CDR3: CASSTIVGDTDTQYF

size: -
D: -
J: TRBJ1-2
V: TRBV20-1
DNA: TGCAGTGCTTGGGACCCTTCTAACTATGGCTACACCTTC
CDR3: CSAWDPSNYGYTF

size: -
D: -
J: TRBJ1-3
V: TRBV19
DNA: TGTGCCAGTAGTATAACCGGAAACACCATATATTTT
CDR3: CASSITGNTIYF

size: -
D: -
J: TRBJ2-7
V: TRBV11-1
DNA: TGTGCCAGCAGCTACCATTATGAGCAGTACTTC
CDR3: CASSYHYEQYF

size: -
D: -
J: TRBJ1-1
V: TRBV19
DNA: TGTGCCAGTAGTACCTTACAGGGAGCTTTCTTT
CDR3: CASSTLQGAFF

size: -
D: -
J: TRBJ2-5
V: TRBV7-9
DNA: TGTGCCGGCAGCCAAGCGGGCGGAGAGACCCAGTACTTC
CDR3: CAGSQAGGETQYF

size: -
D: TRBD2
J: TRBJ2-5
V: TRBV2
DNA: TGTGCCACCCGGACTAGCGGAGAGACCCAGTACTTC
CDR3: CATRTSGETQYF

size: -
D: -
J: TRBJ2-1
V: TRBV11-1
DNA: TGTGCCAGCATGGGCCTTAGCTCCTACAATGAGCAGTTCTTC
CDR3: CASMGLSSYNEQFF

size: -
D: -
J: TRBJ2-7
V: TRBV24-1
DNA: TGTGCCACCAGTGATTTGCACAGTCCCGAGCAGTACTTC
CDR3: CATSDLHSPEQYF

size: -
D: -
J: TRBJ1-2
V: TRBV12-3/TRBV12-4
DNA: TGTGCCAGCAGCCTACGGTATGGCTACACCTTC
CDR3: CASSLRYGYTF

size: -
D: TRBD1
J: TRBJ1-1
V: TRBV29-1
DNA: TGCAGCGTCGCGGACAGGGCCAACACTGAAGCTTTCTTT
CDR3: CSVADRANTEAFF

size: -
D: -
J: TRBJ1-5
V: TRBV15
DNA: TGTGCCACCGCGCCTGGGGACTCTAATCAGCCCCAGCATTTT
CDR3: CATAPGDSNQPQHF

size: -
D: -
J: TRBJ1-5
V: TRBV19
DNA: TGTGCCAGCCGAACGGAAATCGGTCAGCCCCAGCATTTT
CDR3: CASRTEIGQPQHF

size: -
D: TRBD1
J: TRBJ2-1
V: TRBV25-1
DNA: TGTGCCAGCAGTATTCTCTGGGGACAGGGTTACAATGAGCAGTTCTTC
CDR3: CASSILWGQGYNEQFF

size: -
D: -
J: TRBJ2-3
V: TRBV29-1
DNA: TGCAGCGTTGAGTCCAGGCAAAGCACAGATACGCAGTATTTT
CDR3: CSVESRQSTDTQYF

size: -
D: TRBD1
J: TRBJ1-6
V: TRBV10-3
DNA: TGTGCCATCCGATTGGGACAGACGACACCCCTCCACTTT
CDR3: CAIRLGQTTPLHF

size: -
D: TRBD1
J: TRBJ2-7
V: TRBV2
DNA: TGTGCCAGCAGTGAAGCGGGACAGGGCTTCTACGAGCAGTACTTC
CDR3: CASSEAGQGFYEQYF

size: -
D: -
J: TRBJ1-2
V: TRBV9
DNA: TGTGCCAGCAGTCCTCTCCATGGCTACACCTTC
CDR3: CASSPLHGYTF

size: -
D: -
J: TRBJ2-2
V: TRBV7-9
DNA: TGTGCCAGCAGCTTAGCAGGGGGGCGCCTCGGGGAGCTGTTTTTT
CDR3: CASSLAGGRLGELFF

size: -
D: -
J: TRBJ2-7
V: TRBV2
DNA: TGTGCCAGCAGAATAACGGATAACTCCTACGAGCAGTACTTC
CDR3: CASRITDNSYEQYF

size: -
D: TRBD1
J: TRBJ1-2
V: TRBV20-1
DNA: TGCAGTGCTAGAGAGGACAGGGACGGCTACACCTTC
CDR3: CSAREDRDGYTF

size: -
D: TRBD2
J: TRBJ2-7
V: TRBV6-1
DNA: TGTGCCAGCAGTGTTAGCGGGAGGGCTTCCTACGAGCAGTACTTC
CDR3: CASSVSGRASYEQYF

size: -
D: -
J: TRBJ2-1
V: TRBV2
DNA: TGTGCCAGCAGTGGTGGCTATGAGCAGTTCTTC
CDR3: CASSGGYEQFF

size: -
D: -
J: TRBJ1-1
V: TRBV7-9
DNA: TGTGCCAGCACCATTCTACAGGGAGAGAACACTGAAGCTTTCTTT
CDR3: CASTILQGENTEAFF

size: -
D: TRBD1
J: TRBJ2-7
V: TRBV2
DNA: TGTGCCAGCAGTGTTCAGGGACAGGGGTACGAGCAGTACTTC
CDR3: CASSVQGQGYEQYF